These T cell receptor beta chains were read from a single sample in a study of beta chain features in type 1 diabetes. The data were produced by immunoSEQ multiplex PCR, yet TCRdb's version contains in-frame clones alone and is incomplete. The data contain some 300,000 clones, 7.5% to 9.5% of them singletons. The sample consisted of central memory CD4+ T cells from blood. Every receptor here comes from a young woman in good health. The CDR3 runs from the conserved cysteine through the conserved F or W. A D gene is named only where the DNA matches it firmly. Clone sizes are given selectively: once, few, many, or a class where the clone is expanded.

TGTGCCAGCAGCCCCGGGGGACAGGCGAACACCGGGGAGCTGTTTTTT	CASSPGGQANTGELFF	NA	TRBD1	TRBV5-5	TRBJ2-2
TGCGCCAGCAGCTCGAACCAAGAGACCCAGTACTTC	CASSSNQETQYF	NA	NA	TRBV5-1	TRBJ2-5
TGTGCCAGCAGTCCCACAGGGGCCAACCAAGAGACCCAGTACTTC	CASSPTGANQETQYF	NA	TRBD1	TRBV7-3	TRBJ2-5
TGCGCCAGCAGCCCGATGCTTCGGCGGGCGGATGAAAAACTGTTTTTT	CASSPMLRRADEKLFF	few	NA	TRBV4-1	TRBJ1-4
TGTGCCAGCAGTCCCGGGTCACCGGGGACCCAGTACTTC	CASSPGSPGTQYF	few	NA	TRBV7-2	TRBJ2-5
TGTGCCTGGGGGGGAGGACCCTACTACAATGAGCAGTTCTTC	CAWGGGPYYNEQFF	NA	NA	TRBV30	TRBJ2-1
TGTGCCAGCAGTCCGAGACTTTGGGAGACCCAGTACTTC	CASSPRLWETQYF	NA	NA	TRBV6-5	TRBJ2-5
TGTGCTAGTGGTCCCCGTCAGGGGGATTATGGCTACACCTTC	CASGPRQGDYGYTF	few	TRBD1	TRBV12-5	TRBJ1-2
TGTGCCACCGGACTCTCCGGGACAGATTATGGCTACACCTTC	CATGLSGTDYGYTF	few	TRBD1	TRBV15	TRBJ1-2
TGTGCCAGTCAGGACCGAGGGATGTACGAGCAGTACTTC	CASQDRGMYEQYF	few	NA	TRBV7-2	TRBJ2-7
TGTGCCAGCAGTGAAGATGTCTTACGCCCGTTGGTTACAGATACGCAGTATTTT	CASSEDVLRPLVTDTQYF	NA	NA	TRBV6-1	TRBJ2-3
TGTGCCAGCAGCTTCCCAGCGGGGGGGCCAGGAAATGAGCAGTTCTTC	CASSFPAGGPGNEQFF	NA	TRBD2	TRBV5-4	TRBJ2-1
TGTGCCAGCAGTGAATCGTGGGGCCAGAGAACAGCGCGTAATGAAAAACTGTTTTTT	CASSESWGQRTARNEKLFF	few	NA	TRBV6-1	TRBJ1-4
TGTGCCAGCAGCGTAAGAGGGGATCAGCCCCAGCATTTT	CASSVRGDQPQHF	few	NA	TRBV7-2	TRBJ1-5
TGCGCCAGCAGCTTGGACTTTAGGACCGGGGAGCTGTTTTTT	CASSLDFRTGELFF	many	NA	TRBV5-1	TRBJ2-2
TGTGCCAGCTCCCTCGAGGAGGGACACTACGAGCAGTACTTC	CASSLEEGHYEQYF	NA	NA	TRBV6-5	TRBJ2-7
TGCGCCAGCAGCCAGCGGACAGATTCACCCCTCCACTTT	CASSQRTDSPLHF	NA	NA	TRBV4-1	TRBJ1-6
TGCGCCAGCAGCACCCGGAGCGGGGGGTCGGGATTCACAGATACGCAGTATTTT	CASSTRSGGSGFTDTQYF	NA	TRBD2	TRBV5-1	TRBJ2-3
TGTGCCAGCCGTAGCGGGAGGAACACCGGGGAGCTGTTTTTT	CASRSGRNTGELFF	NA	TRBD2	TRBV7-2	TRBJ2-2
TGTGCCAGCAGCAGGGATTCGAACACTGAAGCTTTCTTT	CASSRDSNTEAFF	few	NA	TRBV2	TRBJ1-1
TGTGCCAGCGGGCGGGATACGCAGTATTTT	CASGRDTQYF	NA	NA	TRBV28	TRBJ2-3
TGTGCCAGCAGCGCTGGACAGGGCAACCATGGCTACACCTTC	CASSAGQGNHGYTF	few	TRBD1	TRBV5-4	TRBJ1-2
TGCAGCGTTCATACTCCTGACAGGGGGCCCACTGAAGCTTTCTTT	CSVHTPDRGPTEAFF	few	TRBD1	TRBV29-1	TRBJ1-1
TGTGCCAGCAGCTTGGGGCAGCAAGAGACCCAGTACTTC	CASSLGQQETQYF	few	NA	TRBV7-2	TRBJ2-5
TGTGCCAGTAGGTCCGGGACAGGGTTCGGCCATGAGCAGTTCTTC	CASRSGTGFGHEQFF	NA	TRBD1	TRBV19	TRBJ2-1
TGTGCCAGCAGCCAAGAGAGAGGGTATCACTATGGCTACACCTTC	CASSQERGYHYGYTF	few	NA	TRBV4-2	TRBJ1-2
TGTGCCAGCAGCTCCCAACAGGGGGCTAGCTATGGCTACACCTTC	CASSSQQGASYGYTF	few	TRBD1	TRBV7-6	TRBJ1-2
TGTGCCAGCAGCTTACTCGCCGGCCCCGTCAGCCATGAGCAGTTCTTC	CASSLLAGPVSHEQFF	NA	NA	TRBV7-8	TRBJ2-1
TGTGCTAGTGGTTTGAGGGCAGGGGGAGGCAATCAGCCCCAGCATTTT	CASGLRAGGGNQPQHF	NA	TRBD1	TRBV12-5	TRBJ1-5
TGTGCCAGCAGCCGGGCAGCGGCGAACACCGGGGAGCTGTTTTTT	CASSRAAANTGELFF	NA	NA	TRBV7-2	TRBJ2-2
TGTGCCAGTAGTATAGGAGTTTTTATGGTGTCAACAGTACCGAGGGCCCAGCATTTT	CASSIGVFMVSTVPRAQHF	NA	NA	TRBV19	TRBJ1-5
TGTGCCAGCAGCTTAATCCTACGGACAGGGCTTCTGGGTGAGCAGTTCTTC	CASSLILRTGLLGEQFF	once	TRBD1	TRBV7-2	TRBJ2-1
TGTGCCAGCAGCTTGGTACTAGCGGGAGGGTCCTACGAGCAGTACTTC	CASSLVLAGGSYEQYF	NA	TRBD2	TRBV5-6	TRBJ2-7
TGCACCAGCAGCCCCGGCGGGTTTGAACTGAATCAGCCCCAGCATTTT	CTSSPGGFELNQPQHF	few	NA	TRBV1	TRBJ1-5
TGTGCCAGCAGGGCTAGCGGGAGTAGGCAAGAGACCCAGTACTTC	CASRASGSRQETQYF	few	TRBD2	TRBV6-1	TRBJ2-5
TGTGCCAGCAGTTTAACCTACAGCACAGATACGCAGTATTTT	CASSLTYSTDTQYF	few	NA	TRBV6-5	TRBJ2-3
TGTGCCTGGAAAGGACAGGGGTTGGGGAAACTGTTTTTT	CAWKGQGLGKLFF	many	TRBD1	TRBV30	TRBJ1-4
TGCGCCAGCAGCGCCTCGGACGGGTATGGCTACACCTTC	CASSASDGYGYTF	few	NA	TRBV5-1	TRBJ1-2
TGTGCCTGGAACAGGGGGGGCACTGAAGCTTTCTTT	CAWNRGGTEAFF	few	TRBD1	TRBV30	TRBJ1-1
TGTGCCAGTAGAGGACTAGCGGGAGGGAGCTCCTACAATGAGCAGTTCTTC	CASRGLAGGSSYNEQFF	many	TRBD2	TRBV19	TRBJ2-1
TGTGCCAGCAGCGTAGCGGGGGCCTACACAGATACGCAGTATTTT	CASSVAGAYTDTQYF	few	NA	TRBV9	TRBJ2-3
TGTGCCAGCACCAAGTTAGGGGGCGCAGATGGCTACACCTTC	CASTKLGGADGYTF	many	TRBD1	TRBV7-2	TRBJ1-2